This T cell receptor (beta chain) was identified during a study of cytomegalovirus exposure and HLA in healthy donors (dated by TCRdb to the late 2010s). Context from the whole study: An earlier analysis of under 600 of the donors reported approximately 270 Gb of sequence data and roughly 110 million unique TCR beta sequences from 150 million to 200 million T cells. Roughly 300 gigabases of sequencing data and 80 million or so unique TCR sequences were included in an early release covering roughly 600 HLA-typed donors. Of the 300 to 450 genotyped donors, 65% to 90% fell in the genetic ancestry cluster associated with self-reported Caucasian donors. The study aimed to test whether signatures of past pathogen exposure could be identified by cataloging public T cell receptors. The study profiled the T cell repertoires of hundreds of subjects by immunosequencing and related them to cytomegalovirus serostatus. Besides the first cohort of 550 to 750 subjects, a separate validation cohort made up of 120 different subjects was used. To predict cytomegalovirus infection status, the study combined high-throughput TCR immunosequencing, statistical association of individual TCRs with disease status, and machine learning. A later analysis re-analyzed previously published TCR beta repertoires from 650 to 800 donors and added high-resolution HLA genotyping to study TCR occurrence patterns. Rather than using new phenotypic data, the later analysis identified candidate immune exposures from TCR beta sequences and from how often those sequences occurred across donors. An earlier analysis of 587 of the donors applied high-throughput TCR beta sequencing to assess whether each TCR beta V gene segment acted as functional or pseudogenic. Donor age, sex, ethnicity and CMV serostatus were collected together with the repertoire data. A later genetic analysis took genome-wide SNP genotypes for about 65% of the roughly 670 donors and used that subset as a discovery cohort. All discovery cohort repertoires had been generated on a single sequencing platform. Class I and class II HLA loci were covered by the typing at four-digit resolution. Typing coverage differed by locus: A, B, C, DRB1 and DQB1 were typed in roughly 629-630 donors, DQA1 in 500 to 550, DPA1 in around 600, and DPB1 in 472. Several DR-DQ haplotypes were handled as single units for association and clustering because linkage in the cohort was strong. Among 398 genotyped donors of the cohort, an average of around 240,000 unique TCR beta nucleotide sequences was sequenced per donor, of which roughly 17% were non-productive.

Study-level results and caveats: Linkage disequilibrium might explain the correlated functional status among segregating V segments, but an unknown experimental factor could not be excluded. Three of the identified cytomegalovirus-associated TCR beta chains were confirmed in vitro to be specific for cytomegalovirus antigens. An earlier analysis of several hundred of the donors showed that most TCR beta V segments appeared in productive rearrangements either about 87% or about 30% of the time, which broadly matched IMGT annotations. In both the original and validation cohorts, the classifier was reported to diagnose cytomegalovirus status with high specificity and sensitivity. According to a later analysis, parvovirus B19, influenza, CMV and Epstein-Barr virus appeared linked to several top co-occurrence clusters. A further reported finding was that TCR beta sequences accurately predicted the HLA-A and HLA-B alleles for most subjects in the first cohort. About 15 rarely observed V segments, including chromosome 9 orphons, were excluded from the earlier analysis of about 610 of the donors because counts were too low. In a later analysis, HLA-associated TCR beta chains were found to be more clonally expanded and to have lower generation probabilities than equally common non-associated chains. The cohort was sequenced for TCR beta chains only, and without alpha or paired-chain data the features that could be detected were limited. In a later genetic analysis, fewer N-insertions in productive TCRs were reported among donors in an Asian-associated ancestry cluster than the roughly 670-donor mean. Sequencing depth was assumed to be roughly uniform across donors in the presence/absence analyses, though that assumption may not hold. In a later genetic analysis, a missense DCLRE1C variant was associated with V-gene and J-gene trimming of TCR beta chains, and the association was replicated in an independent cohort. A cluster of highly shared sequence variants was judged likely to be a technical artifact of the sequencing pipeline. A later analysis found that most CMV-associated TCR beta chains appeared HLA-restricted, with HLA associations seemingly driven largely by CMV exposure. A total of roughly 160 TCR beta chains were listed by the study as associated with cytomegalovirus. HLA typing was unavailable for some donors at each locus, so association tests used only the typed subset. According to the authors, the approach could potentially be generalized to other disease states and immunological phenotypes. The 87-base-pair reads could not distinguish some IMGT-functional V segments, including TRBV6-2 and TRBV6-3, so those segments were excluded. When HLA alleles, especially DR and DQ, strongly co-occurred, TCR associations were difficult to assign to individual alleles. Most TCR sequences were observed very rarely across donors, whereas some public TCRs were present in many individuals. Specific HLA alleles were associated with over 15,000 TCR beta sequences at a false discovery rate of 0.05 in a later analysis. In a later analysis, the rate of TCR association differed among HLA loci, with DRB1 alleles having the most associated TCRs and HLA-C alleles having the fewest. The only immune exposure information available for the cohort was CMV serostatus.

On this clone: Its target antigen remains unknown. No per-base quality is available; no much larger clone lies one base away.

Library construction relied on the immunoSEQ multiplex PCR assay. For the multiplex PCR, a mixture combining 60 forward primers for TCR Vbeta segments and 13 reverse primers for TCR Jbeta segments was used. A multiplex PCR assay on genomic DNA amplified the CDR3 region of rearranged TCR beta genes. The Illumina HiSeq System was used to sequence the amplified TCR beta libraries as 87-base-pair reads. Concerning the study's data processing: Across the roughly 670 repertoires, a later analysis counted 78 million or so unique TCR beta chains, some 11 million of which were shared by at least two donors. To remove PCR and sequencing errors, raw reads were error-corrected and collapsed into unique sequences using a nearest-neighbor algorithm that merged closely related sequences. V, D and J gene segments were assigned by aligning CDR3 sequences to IMGT reference sequences. Each retained sequence needed at least a six-nucleotide match to both a V gene segment and a J gene segment. A rearrangement counted as productive if the CDR3 had no stop codons and remained in frame with V and J, and every other rearrangement counted as non-productive. Following IMGT convention, CDR3 was defined as the stretch from the second conserved V-encoded cysteine up to the conserved J-encoded phenylalanine. In an earlier analysis of approximately 500 of the donors, sequences lacking an unambiguous match to a single V gene segment were excluded. In an earlier analysis of roughly 600 of the donors, a V segment was called functional when productive rearrangements were above 56.7%, and segregating when the standard deviation between donors exceeded 5%. To diagnose cytomegalovirus status from the catalog of TCR beta chain sequences, a statistical classification framework was built. In a later analysis, TCR nucleotide sequences were compared against IMGT/GENE-DB human TR gene sequences so that V and J genes could be assigned. The TCRdist pipeline was used in a later analysis to assign CDR3 sequences and most-parsimonious VDJ recombination scenarios. A later analysis defined each TCR beta chain by its CDR3 amino acid sequence plus V-gene family, and excluded reads lacking a unique V-gene family. A later analysis removed 600 or so highly shared, low-generation-probability nucleotide sequences to deal with suspected cross-contamination and a sequencing artifact. For each public chain, a later analysis derived a clonal expansion index from normalized ranks of inferred template counts within each repertoire. A later analysis computed generation probabilities with a VDJ recombination model fitted to out-of-frame rearrangements, and checked the results against IGoR. A later analysis scored TCR-TCR, TCR-HLA and TCR-CMV co-occurrence with hypergeometric tests, applying a repertoire-size bias correction to TCR pairs. A later analysis estimated false discovery rates by permuting HLA or CMV assignments 20 times. In a later analysis, co-occurring TCRs were grouped using DBSCAN, with TCRdist sequence similarity added in when clustering inside HLA-allele-positive subsets. Co-occurrence clustering excluded repertoires with fewer than 30,000 or more than 120,000 public chains, plus five with anomalous nucleotide sharing. The table was pulled from immuneACCESS by TCRdb, which kept in-frame rearrangements only. Such tables lose some clones; where checked, under half of the loss comes from unresolved V genes, and the rest has no known cause. V, J and clone size were drawn from that table, and D and trimming were deduced from the DNA. In this sample the table shows some 130,000 clones, 70% to 80% of which occur a single time. The biggest ten clones account for 2.2% of the sample.

The cohort was made up of 666 healthy bone marrow donors. All cohort members were sampled while nominally healthy, although unrecorded immune exposures were likely present. The donor tested CMV seronegative, placing the donor among the 352 seronegative members of the cohort. A peripheral blood sample was provided by each donor, and peripheral blood mononuclear cells were used for TCR beta sequencing. Genomic DNA extraction from the blood cell samples was performed with the Qiagen DNeasy Blood Extraction Kit. V loses 3 bases at its end and J loses 7 bases; junction bases beyond the gene matches: 9. CDR1 and CDR2, looked up from the germline V gene, are ENHRY and SYGVKD. Including cysteine and phenylalanine, the CDR3 has 17 amino acids. This entry keeps only the CDR3 DNA: 51 bases, framed from base 1.

The source is a man aged 25 to 45 in good health and CMV-seronegative. The rearrangement joined TRBV10-3 to TRBJ2-3, with TRBD2 identical over 14 junction bases. Sequencing input: PBMCs. The CDR3 sequence is CAISERTSGGLVYTQYF. The nucleotide sequence is given as TGTGCCATCAGTGAACGGACTAGCGGGGGGTTGGTATATACGCAGTATTTT.